One and the same sample provided the 8 T cell receptor beta chains below, sequenced in a study of shared clonotypes between healthy human individuals. Assay: immunoSEQ multiplex PCR; the TCRdb copy retains only in-frame clones and omits some. The profile shows hundreds of thousands of clones, 73% of them singletons. The sequenced sample was memory CD4+ T cells sorted from blood. The subset denotes: CD45RA-negative fraction. These receptors came from a woman in her 30s in good health.

The chain is built from TRBV2 and TRBJ2-7, with 12 bases fitting TRBD2. The CDR3 is made up of 13 amino acids. V dropped 7 bases and J dropped 9; count of bases not matched to a gene: 7. CDR1 is SNHLY, CDR2 FYNNEI, per germline. The CDR3 DNA sequence: TGTGCCAGCATGCGGCTAGCGGGAGGGGGGCAGTACTTC. Translation: CASMRLAGGGQYF. The full variable domain, completed using reference TRBV2 and TRBJ2-7, is EPEVTQTPSHQVTQMGQEVILRCVPISNHLYFYWYRQILGQKVEFLVSFYNNEISEKSEIFDDQFSVERPDGSNFTLKIRSTKLEDSAMYFCASMRLAGGGQYFGPGTRLTVT.

In this sample, this clone turned up a few times. The chain employs TRBV7-2 and TRBJ2-1, with 13 nucleotides matching TRBD2. J was trimmed by 4 bases and V by 5 bases; bases with no gene match: 5. The CDR3 sequence is 16 residues long. CDR1 is SGHTA, CDR2 FQGNSA, per germline. The DNA for the CDR3 is TGTGCCAGCAGCGCGACGGGACTAGCGGGGTACAATGAGCAGTTCTTC. Residues: CASSATGLAGYNEQFF.

The genes are TRBV12-1 and TRBJ2-5. TRBV12-1 is labeled a pseudogene. The CDR3 contains 14 residues. The CDR3 DNA sequence: TGTGCCAGCAGCTCGTGGACCGTACAAGAGACCCAGTACTTC. It specifies CASSSWTVQETQYF.

This chain uses TRBV6-1 with TRBJ2-3, with D possibly TRBD2 on 6 matching bases. The germline gives CDR1 MNHNS, CDR2 SASEGT. The V and J ends lost 2 bases and 2 bases respectively, with 17 bases between them. The CDR3 is 17 amino acids. CDR3 sequence: CASSELASRPSTDTQYF. DNA for the CDR3: TGTGCCAGCAGTGAACTAGCGTCGAGACCTTCCACAGATACGCAGTATTTT.

This clone was detected a few times. V gene TRBV10-3 combines with J gene TRBJ2-7, with 7 bases lining up with TRBD2. V gave up 5 bases and J gave up 3 bases; unmatched junction bases: 7. Germline V CDR1 and CDR2: ENHRY, SYGVKD. The CDR3 consists of 14 residues. The CDR3 coding sequence is TGTGCCATCAGTATGGGGGGGACCGGCTACGAGCAGTACTTC. It is translated as CAISMGGTGYEQYF.

The chain has TRBV6-5 and TRBJ1-2; unclear D gene. The CDR3 extends over 14 amino acids. The V end lost 4 bases, the J end lost 8 bases, and 17 bases lay between the germline ends. CDR1 and CDR2 from the germline V gene are MNHEY and SVGAGI. CDR3 in amino acids: CASSSLTGRRGYTF. The CDR3 DNA reads as TGTGCCAGCAGTTCCCTCACCGGTCGCCGCGGCTACACCTTC.

The chain carries TRBV11-2 and TRBJ2-7, with 8 bases that match TRBD1. This CDR3 is built from 14 residues. V dropped 1 base and J dropped 12; count of bases not matched to a gene: 11. Germline CDR1 reads SGHAT; CDR2 reads FQNNGV. The CDR3 region is CASSLGTQDREVYF. The CDR3 region has the DNA TGTGCCAGCAGCTTAGGCACGCAGGACAGGGAAGTGTACTTC. The full variable domain, in which reference TRBV11-2 and TRBJ2-7 provide the parts outside the CDR3, is EAGVAQSPRYKIIEKRQSVAFWCNPISGHATLYWYQQILGQGPKLLIQFQNNGVVDDSQLPKDRFSAERLKGVDSTLKIQPAKLEDSAVYLCASSLGTQDREVYFGPGTRLTVT.

The sample holds one count of this clone. The V and J genes are TRBV30 and TRBJ1-2; 10 nucleotides agree with TRBD1. Germline V gene data show CDR1 as GTSNPN and CDR2 as SVGIG (reference sequence). The CDR3 runs to 12 residues. The V gene end was trimmed by 8 bases and the J gene end by 5 bases; junction bases not matched to a gene: 5. CDR3 DNA sequence: TGTGCCAGGGGGGACAGGGGTTATGGCTACACCTTC. Residues: CARGDRGYGYTF.